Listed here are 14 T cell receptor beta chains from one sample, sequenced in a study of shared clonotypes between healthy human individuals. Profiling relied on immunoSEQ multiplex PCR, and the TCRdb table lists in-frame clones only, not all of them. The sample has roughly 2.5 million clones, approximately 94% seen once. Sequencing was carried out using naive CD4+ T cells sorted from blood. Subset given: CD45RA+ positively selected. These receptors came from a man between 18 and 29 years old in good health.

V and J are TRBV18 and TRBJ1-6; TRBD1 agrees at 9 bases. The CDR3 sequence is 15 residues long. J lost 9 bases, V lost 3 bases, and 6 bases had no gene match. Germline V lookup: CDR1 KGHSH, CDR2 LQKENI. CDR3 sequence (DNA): TGTGCCAGCTCACCTAACAGGGGACAGGGTTCACCCCTCCACTTT. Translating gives CASSPNRGQGSPLHF.

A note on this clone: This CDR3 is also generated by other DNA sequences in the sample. This chain's CDR3 is CASSEGTGYNEQFF. The CDR3 nucleotides read TGCGCCAGCAGTGAGGGGACAGGTTACAATGAGCAGTTCTTC. The chain carries TRBV10-1 and TRBJ2-1; 8 bases agree with TRBD1. Germline trimming cut 2 bases from V and 4 bases from J; bases unmatched to any gene: 1. Germline CDR1 and CDR2: WNHNN and SYGVQD (reference sequence). The CDR3 sequence is 14 residues long.

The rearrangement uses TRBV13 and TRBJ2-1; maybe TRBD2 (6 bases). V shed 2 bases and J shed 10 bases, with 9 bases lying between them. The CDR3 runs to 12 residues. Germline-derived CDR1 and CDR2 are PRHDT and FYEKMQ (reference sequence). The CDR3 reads CASSLRGTEQFF. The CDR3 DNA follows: TGTGCCAGCAGCTTACGGGGGACGGAGCAGTTCTTC.

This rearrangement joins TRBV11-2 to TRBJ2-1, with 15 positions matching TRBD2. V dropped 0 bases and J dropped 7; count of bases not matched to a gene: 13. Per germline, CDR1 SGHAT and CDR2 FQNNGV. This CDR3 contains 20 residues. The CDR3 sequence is CASSLDRGLAGGPGKNEQFF. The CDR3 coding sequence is TGTGCCAGCAGCTTAGATCGTGGACTAGCGGGAGGGCCTGGGAAGAATGAGCAGTTCTTC.

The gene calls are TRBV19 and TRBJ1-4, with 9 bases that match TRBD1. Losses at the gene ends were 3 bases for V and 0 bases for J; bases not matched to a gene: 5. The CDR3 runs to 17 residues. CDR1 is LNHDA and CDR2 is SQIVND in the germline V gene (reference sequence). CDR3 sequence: CASSIGTGHATNEKLFF. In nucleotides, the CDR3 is TGTGCCAGTAGTATTGGGACAGGGCATGCAACTAATGAAAAACTGTTTTTT. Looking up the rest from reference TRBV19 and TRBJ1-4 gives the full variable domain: DGGITQSPKYLFRKEGQNVTLSCEQNLNHDAMYWYRQDPGQGLRLIYYSQIVNDFQKGDIAEGYSVSREKKESFPLTVTSAQKNPTAFYLCASSIGTGHATNEKLFFGSGTQLSVL.

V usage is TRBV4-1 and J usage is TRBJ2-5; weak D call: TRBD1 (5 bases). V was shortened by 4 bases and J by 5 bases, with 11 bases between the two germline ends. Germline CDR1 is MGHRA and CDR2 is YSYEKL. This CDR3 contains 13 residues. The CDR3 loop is CASSRIAGETQYF. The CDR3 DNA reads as TGCGCCAGCAGCCGAATAGCAGGGGAGACCCAGTACTTC.

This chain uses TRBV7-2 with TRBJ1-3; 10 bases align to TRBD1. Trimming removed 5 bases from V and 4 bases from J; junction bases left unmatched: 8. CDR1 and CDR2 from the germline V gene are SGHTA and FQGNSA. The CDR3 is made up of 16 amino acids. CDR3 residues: CASSIRQGAMGNTIYF. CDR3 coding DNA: TGTGCCAGCAGCATCCGACAGGGGGCTATGGGAAACACCATATATTTT.

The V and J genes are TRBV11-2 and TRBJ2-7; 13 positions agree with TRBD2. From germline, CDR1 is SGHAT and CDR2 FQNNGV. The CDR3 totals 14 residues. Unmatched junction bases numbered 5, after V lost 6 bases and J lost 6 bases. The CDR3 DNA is TGTGCCAGCAGTGGGACTAGCGGGACTCGCGAGCAGTACTTC. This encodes CASSGTSGTREQYF.

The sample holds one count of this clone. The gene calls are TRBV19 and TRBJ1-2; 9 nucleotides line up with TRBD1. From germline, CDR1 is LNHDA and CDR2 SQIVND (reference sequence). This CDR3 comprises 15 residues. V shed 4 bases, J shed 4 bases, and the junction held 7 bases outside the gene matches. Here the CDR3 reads CASSTQDRGPYGYTF. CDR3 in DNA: TGTGCCAGTAGTACCCAGGACAGGGGTCCCTATGGCTACACCTTC.

The chain's CDR3 is CASSPGQAFEAFF. In DNA form, the CDR3 reads TGCGCCAGCAGCCCGGGACAGGCATTTGAAGCTTTCTTT. The V and J genes are TRBV5-1 and TRBJ1-1; 8 nucleotides align to TRBD1. Germline V gene data show CDR1 as SGHRS and CDR2 as YFSETQ. The CDR3 covers 13 residues. The J segment lost 7 bases and the V segment lost 4 bases, leaving 6 bases of the junction unmatched.

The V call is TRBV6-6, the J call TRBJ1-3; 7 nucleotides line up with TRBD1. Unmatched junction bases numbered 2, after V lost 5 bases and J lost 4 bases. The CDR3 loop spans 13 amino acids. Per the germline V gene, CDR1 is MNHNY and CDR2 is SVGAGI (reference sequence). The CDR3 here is CASSGTVGNTIYF. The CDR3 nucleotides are TGTGCCAGCAGTGGGACAGTAGGAAACACCATATATTTT.

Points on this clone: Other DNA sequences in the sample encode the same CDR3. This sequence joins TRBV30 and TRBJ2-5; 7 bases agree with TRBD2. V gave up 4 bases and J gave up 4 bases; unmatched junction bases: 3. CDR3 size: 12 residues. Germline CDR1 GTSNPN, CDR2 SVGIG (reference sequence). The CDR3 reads CAWTGGGETQYF. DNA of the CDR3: TGTGCCTGGACGGGCGGGGGAGAGACCCAGTACTTC.

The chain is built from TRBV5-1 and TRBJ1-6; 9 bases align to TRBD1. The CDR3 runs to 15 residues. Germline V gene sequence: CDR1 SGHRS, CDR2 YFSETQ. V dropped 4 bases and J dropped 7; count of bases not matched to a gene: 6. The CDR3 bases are TGCGCCAGCAGCGTGGGACAGGGTGACAATTCACCCCTCCACTTT. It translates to CASSVGQGDNSPLHF.

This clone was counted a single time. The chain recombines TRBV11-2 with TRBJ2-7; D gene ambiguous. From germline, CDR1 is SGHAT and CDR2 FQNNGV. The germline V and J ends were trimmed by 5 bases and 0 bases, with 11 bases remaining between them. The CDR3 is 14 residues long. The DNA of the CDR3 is TGTGCCAGCAGCACTCGCACGAGCTCCTACGAGCAGTACTTC. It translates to CASSTRTSSYEQYF. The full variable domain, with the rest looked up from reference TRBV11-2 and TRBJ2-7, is EAGVAQSPRYKIIEKRQSVAFWCNPISGHATLYWYQQILGQGPKLLIQFQNNGVVDDSQLPKDRFSAERLKGVDSTLKIQPAKLEDSAVYLCASSTRTSSYEQYFGPGTRLTVT.